A selection of T cell receptor beta chains follows, all from one sample in a study of shared clonotypes between healthy human individuals. Sequencing was performed with immunoSEQ multiplex PCR; in TCRdb, only in-frame clones are kept and a portion is missing. The repertoire consists of approximately 740,000 clones, with approximately 92% occurring once and the leading ten covering nearly 25%. Sample: naive CD8+ T cells sorted from blood. The receptors stem from a man between 25 and 39 years old in good health. CDR3s include the opening cysteine and the closing phenylalanine or tryptophan. D genes are given only for firm matches. Size tells how often a clone was seen (once, few, many) or the class of an expanded clone, and some rows leave it out.

NA NA TRBJ1-2 TRBV5-1 TGCGCCAGCAGCTCGTTATTCAAAACAGGGCATCATCGAGCTAACTATGGCTACACCTTC CASSSLFKTGHHRANYGYTF
NA TRBD2 TRBJ2-3 TRBV10-3 TGTGCCACCGCGAGCGGGAGCGGGAGGTCCCCTGATACGCAGTATTTT CATASGSGRSPDTQYF
NA TRBD1 TRBJ2-1 TRBV2 TGTGCCAGCAGTGAAGCGCTGGGACAGCCCTACAATGAGCAGTTCTTC CASSEALGQPYNEQFF
NA NA TRBJ2-7 TRBV4-2 TGTGCCAGCAGCCAAGGGGGAGGACTGCGGCAGTACTTC CASSQGGGLRQYF
NA TRBD1 TRBJ2-2 TRBV25-1 TGTGCCAGCAGTGCATGGACAGGTGGGAACACCGGGGAGCTGTTTTTT CASSAWTGGNTGELFF
NA NA TRBJ1-2 TRBV11-2 TGTGCCAGCAGCTTGTTTGGGACCCAAGGGTATGGCTACACCTTC CASSLFGTQGYGYTF
NA NA TRBJ2-2 TRBV4-1 TGCGCCAGCAGCCAAGCGTCGGAAAGAATATACACCGGGGAGCTGTTTTTT CASSQASERIYTGELFF
NA NA TRBJ1-4 TRBV19 TGTGCCAGTAGTATTGGGGTTGAAAAACTGTTTTTT CASSIGVEKLFF
NA NA TRBJ2-7 TRBV27 TGTGCCAGCAGTCCTACTAGCTCCTCCTACGAGCAGTACTTC CASSPTSSSYEQYF
NA NA TRBJ2-1 TRBV21-1 TGTGCCAGCAGCAAAGGCACACTTCCCAAAGGGTTCTTC CASSKGTLPKGFF
NA TRBD2 TRBJ2-2 TRBV7-6 TGTGCCAGCAGCTTACCGACTAGCGGGAGGGGGGAGCTGTTTTTT CASSLPTSGRGELFF
NA NA TRBJ2-5 TRBV6-1 TGTGCCAGCAGTGCCCGGGAGTGGGAGACCCAGTACTTC CASSAREWETQYF
NA TRBD1 TRBJ1-1 TRBV7-9 TGTGCCAGCAGGCCCCAGGGGGACTGGAACACTGAAGCTTTCTTT CASRPQGDWNTEAFF
NA TRBD1 TRBJ1-1 TRBV9 TGTGCCAGCAGCCCCAGTCCCGGGACAGTCATGAACACTGAAGCTTTCTTT CASSPSPGTVMNTEAFF
NA NA TRBJ2-1 TRBV15 TGTGCCACCAGCCGATCTGGGTCCTACAATGAGCAGTTCTTC CATSRSGSYNEQFF
NA NA TRBJ1-2 TRBV10-3 TGTGCCATCAGAGAAGACATCAACTATGGCTACACCTTC CAIREDINYGYTF
NA NA TRBJ2-7 TRBV7-9 TGTGCCAGCAGCGATTTAGTTGGGGGGTTGGCGGACTACGAGCAGTACTTC CASSDLVGGLADYEQYF
NA NA TRBJ1-4 TRBV6-5 TGTGCCAGCAGGTGGCAGGGCGAAGAAAAACTGTTTTTT CASRWQGEEKLFF
NA TRBD1 TRBJ2-3 TRBV6-6 TGTGCCAGCAGTCCCGACAGGGGGCGGGTGGATACGCAGTATTTT CASSPDRGRVDTQYF
NA TRBD2 TRBJ2-1 TRBV19 TGTGCCAGTAGGCCGGGACTAGCGGGAGTGAATGAGCAGTTCTTC CASRPGLAGVNEQFF
NA NA TRBJ2-2 TRBV9 TGTGCCAGCAGCGTCGGGAGAAACACCGGGGAGCTGTTTTTT CASSVGRNTGELFF
NA NA TRBJ2-7 TRBV7-9 TGTGCCAGCAGCTACAGGGCTCTCGACGAGCAGTACTTC CASSYRALDEQYF
NA TRBD1 TRBJ2-7 TRBV4-3 TGCGCCAGCAGCCACCAGACAGGGGGCTCCTACGAGCAGTACTTC CASSHQTGGSYEQYF
NA NA TRBJ2-3 TRBV7-9 TGTGCCAGCAGCTTAGCGCAAGGGCAGCAAGCGCAGTATTTT CASSLAQGQQAQYF
NA TRBD2 TRBJ2-7 TRBV27 TGTGCCAGCAGTGTGACTAGCGGGACAGGCGAGCAGTACTTC CASSVTSGTGEQYF
NA NA TRBJ2-3 TRBV29-1 TGCAGCGTTGCGCCCCTGACACTAAAGGCCACAGATACGCAGTATTTT CSVAPLTLKATDTQYF
NA NA TRBJ1-3 TRBV4-3 TGCGCCAGCAGCCCGGACAGTCTTTTCTCTGGAAACACCATATATTTT CASSPDSLFSGNTIYF
NA NA TRBJ1-4 TRBV7-9 TGTGCCAGCAGTCTAAGGGACACTCATGAAAAACTGTTTTTT CASSLRDTHEKLFF
NA NA TRBJ1-5 TRBV19 TGTGCCAGTAGTATGGTACATGCAAGCAATCAGCCCCAGCATTTT CASSMVHASNQPQHF
NA NA TRBJ2-7 TRBV4-1 TGCGCCAGCAGCCAAGGGACCTCCACCTACGAGCAGTACTTC CASSQGTSTYEQYF
NA NA TRBJ2-3 TRBV9 TGTGCCAGCAGCGTAGAACATCGGCCGGCTAGCACAGATACGCAGTATTTT CASSVEHRPASTDTQYF
NA NA TRBJ1-1 TRBV6-5 TGTGCCAGCAGAGAACAGCTGAACACTGAAGCTTTCTTT CASREQLNTEAFF
NA TRBD2 TRBJ2-1 TRBV28 TGTGCCAGCAGATTAGCGGGACCCTACAATGAGCAGTTCTTC CASRLAGPYNEQFF
NA TRBD1 TRBJ2-7 TRBV7-8 TGTGCCAGCAGCTTCCTAAAGACCCCGGGACAGGGAACCTACGAGCAGTACTTC CASSFLKTPGQGTYEQYF
NA TRBD2 TRBJ2-7 TRBV9 TGTGCCAGCAGCGTAGGGTCTAGCGGCTCCTACGAGCAGTACTTC CASSVGSSGSYEQYF
NA TRBD2 TRBJ2-7 TRBV4-2 TGTGCCAGCAGCCAGGGGGGGAGATACGAGCAGTACTTC CASSQGGRYEQYF
few NA TRBJ2-7 TRBV27 TGTGCCAGCAGTTTAAGGGGGAACTACGAGCAGTACTTC CASSLRGNYEQYF
NA TRBD1 TRBJ2-5 TRBV11-2 TGTGCCAGCAGCTCCGGGGACAGGGGGATAGGAGAGACCCAGTACTTC CASSSGDRGIGETQYF